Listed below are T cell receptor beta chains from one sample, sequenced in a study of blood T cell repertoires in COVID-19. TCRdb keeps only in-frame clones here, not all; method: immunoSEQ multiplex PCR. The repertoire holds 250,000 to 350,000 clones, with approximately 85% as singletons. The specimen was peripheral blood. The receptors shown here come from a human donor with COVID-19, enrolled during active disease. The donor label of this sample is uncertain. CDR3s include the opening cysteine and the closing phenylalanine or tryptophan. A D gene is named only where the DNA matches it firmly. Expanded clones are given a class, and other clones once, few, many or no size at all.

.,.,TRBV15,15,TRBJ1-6,TGTGCCACCAGCAGAGCCCGGGTCGATAATTCACCCCTCCACTTT,CATSRARVDNSPLHF
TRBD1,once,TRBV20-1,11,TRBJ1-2,TGCAGTGCAGAAAGGGACAGCCATTACACCTTC,CSAERDSHYTF
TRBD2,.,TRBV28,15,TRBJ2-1,TGTGCCAGCAACGGGGGGAGGGGTTCCTACAATGAGCAGTTCTTC,CASNGGRGSYNEQFF
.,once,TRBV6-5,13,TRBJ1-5,TGTGCCAGCAGTTCGGAGTTTGTTCAGCCCCAGCATTTT,CASSSEFVQPQHF
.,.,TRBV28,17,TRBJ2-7,TGTGCCAGCAGTTGGGCGAATACGGGACACTATGTTAACGAATTTAACTTC,CASSWANTGHYVNEFNF
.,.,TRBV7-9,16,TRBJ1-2,TGTGCCAGCAGCTTAGCCCTCGACGGAGGTGGCTATGGCTACACCTTC,CASSLALDGGGYGYTF
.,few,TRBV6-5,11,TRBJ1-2,TGTGCCAGCAGTTCGGAGCGTGGCTACACCTTC,CASSSERGYTF
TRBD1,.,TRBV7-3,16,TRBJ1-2,TGTGCCAGCAGCACCCACGCCGTTTCAGGGGGCGATGGCTACACCTTC,CASSTHAVSGGDGYTF
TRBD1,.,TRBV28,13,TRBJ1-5,TGTGCCAGCAGCCCAGGGGGTAAGCAGCCCCAGCATTTT,CASSPGGKQPQHF
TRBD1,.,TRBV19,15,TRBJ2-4,TGTGCCAGTAGTATCGACAGGGGGTTGGAAAACATTCAGTACTTC,CASSIDRGLENIQYF
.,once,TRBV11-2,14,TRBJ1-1,TGTGCCAGCAGCTGGGCCCCCCGTATTACTGAAGCTTTCTTT,CASSWAPRITEAFF
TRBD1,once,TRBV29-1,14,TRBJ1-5,TGCAGCGTTATATGGACAGGGGTCAATCAGCCCCAGCATTTT,CSVIWTGVNQPQHF
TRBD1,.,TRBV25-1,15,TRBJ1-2,TGTGCCAGCAGTCCTCCGACAGGGGGATACTATGGCTACACCTTC,CASSPPTGGYYGYTF
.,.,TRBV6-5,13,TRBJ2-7,TGTGCCAGCAGTTATTCTGTCGCCTACGAGCAGTACTTC,CASSYSVAYEQYF
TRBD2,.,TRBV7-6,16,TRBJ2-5,TGTGCCAGCAGCTTAGGCGGCGGGGGGTACCAAGAGACCCAGTACTTC,CASSLGGGGYQETQYF
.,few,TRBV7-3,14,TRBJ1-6,TGTGCCAGCAGCTTCACAGGGTCGGGGTCACCCCTCCACTTT,CASSFTGSGSPLHF
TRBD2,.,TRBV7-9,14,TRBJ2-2,TGTGCCATGCGGACTAGCGGGAGGGGCGGGGAGCTGTTTTTT,CAMRTSGRGGELFF